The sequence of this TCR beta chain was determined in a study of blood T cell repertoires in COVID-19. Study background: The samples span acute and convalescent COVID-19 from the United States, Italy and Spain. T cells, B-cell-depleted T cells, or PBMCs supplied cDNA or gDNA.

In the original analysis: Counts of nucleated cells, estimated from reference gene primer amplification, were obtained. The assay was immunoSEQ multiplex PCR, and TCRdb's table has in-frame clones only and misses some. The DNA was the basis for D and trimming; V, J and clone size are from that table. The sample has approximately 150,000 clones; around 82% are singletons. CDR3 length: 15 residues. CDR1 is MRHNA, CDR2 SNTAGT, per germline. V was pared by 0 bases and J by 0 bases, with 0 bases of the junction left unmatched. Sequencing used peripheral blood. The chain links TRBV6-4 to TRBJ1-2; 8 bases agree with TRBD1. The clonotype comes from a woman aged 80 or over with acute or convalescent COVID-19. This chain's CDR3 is CASSDSGQANYGYTF. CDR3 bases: TGTGCCAGCAGTGACTCGGGACAGGCTAACTATGGCTACACCTTC.